This T cell receptor beta chain was observed in a study of tumor-infiltrating lymphocytes in primary liver carcinoma. The template, around 520 ng total RNA, yielded TCR beta cDNA made with a constant-region primer. Modified slightly, ARM-PCR produced TCR beta libraries over three nested multiplex PCR rounds. Primers for the first two PCR rounds were TRBV1-TRBV30 forward primers and a C-beta reverse primer (approximately 10 cycles per round). TCRdb passed the multiplex PCR reads through MiXCR, listing each CDR3 protein once. Of over 35,000 distinct CDR3 sequences listed, 65% to 85% are singletons. General study findings and limits: The study found a significantly higher top-250-clone fraction in tumors than in blood (p = 0.039).

Remarks on this clonotype: Its target is not known. Relative to the germline gene, one junction end is altered; a read error may explain this.

For each extraction, RNA and DNA were obtained together from 20-30 mg of unsorted bulk tissue. Each tumor was sampled at four poles and its centre. Germline CDR1 reads SGHVS; CDR2 reads FQNEAQ. The CDR3 extends over 16 amino acids. The sequencing input was liver tumor tissue from sampling region 2. The subset was: tumor region T2, inferior pole. The chain is built from TRBV7-8 and TRBJ1-5; D uncertain. This sequence was found in a man aged 35-49 years with primary liver carcinoma and hepatitis B virus infection. The CDR3 loop reads CASSERGKTANQPQDF. CDR3 DNA: TGTGCCAGCAGCGAGCGGGGTAAAACTGCGAATCAGCCCCAGGATTTT.